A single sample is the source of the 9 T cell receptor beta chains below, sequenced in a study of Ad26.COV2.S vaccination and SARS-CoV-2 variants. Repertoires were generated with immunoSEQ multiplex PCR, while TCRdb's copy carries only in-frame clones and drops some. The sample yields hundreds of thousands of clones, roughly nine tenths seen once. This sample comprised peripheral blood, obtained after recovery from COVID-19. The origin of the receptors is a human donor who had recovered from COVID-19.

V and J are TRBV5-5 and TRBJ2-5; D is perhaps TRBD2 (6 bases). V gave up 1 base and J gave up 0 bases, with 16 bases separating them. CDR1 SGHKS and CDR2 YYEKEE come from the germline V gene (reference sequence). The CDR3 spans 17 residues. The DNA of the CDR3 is TGTGCCAGCAGCTTGATGGCAGGCGGGGCCTACCAAGAGACCCAGTACTTC. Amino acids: CASSLMAGGAYQETQYF.

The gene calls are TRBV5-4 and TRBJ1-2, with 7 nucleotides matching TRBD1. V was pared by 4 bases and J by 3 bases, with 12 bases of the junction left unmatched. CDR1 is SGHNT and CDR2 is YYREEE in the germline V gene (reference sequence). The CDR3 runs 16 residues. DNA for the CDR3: TGTGCCAGCAGCCGGTGGTGGCAGGGGGGAGACTATGGCTACACCTTC. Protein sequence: CASSRWWQGGDYGYTF.

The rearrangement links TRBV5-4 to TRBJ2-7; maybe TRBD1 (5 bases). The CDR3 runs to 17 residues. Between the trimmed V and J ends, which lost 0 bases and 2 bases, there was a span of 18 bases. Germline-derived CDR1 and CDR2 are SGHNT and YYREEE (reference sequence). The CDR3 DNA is TGTGCCAGCAGCTTGGGGGGCATGACACTACCTACCTACGAGCAGTACTTC. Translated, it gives CASSLGGMTLPTYEQYF.

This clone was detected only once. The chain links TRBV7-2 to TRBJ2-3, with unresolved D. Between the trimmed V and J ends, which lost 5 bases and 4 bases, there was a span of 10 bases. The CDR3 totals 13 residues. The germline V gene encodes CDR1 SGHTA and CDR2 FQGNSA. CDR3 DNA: TGTGCCAGCAGCCTAGGCTCCGCAGATACGCAGTATTTT. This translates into CASSLGSADTQYF.

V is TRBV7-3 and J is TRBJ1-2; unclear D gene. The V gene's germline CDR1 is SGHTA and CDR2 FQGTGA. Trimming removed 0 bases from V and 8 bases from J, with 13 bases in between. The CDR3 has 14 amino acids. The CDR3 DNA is TGTGCCAGCAGCTTAACGAAAGGCAGCAGGGGCTACACCTTC. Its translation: CASSLTKGSRGYTF. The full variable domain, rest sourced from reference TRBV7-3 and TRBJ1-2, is GAGVSQTPSNKVTEKGKYVELRCDPISGHTALYWYRQSLGQGPEFLIYFQGTGAADDSGLPNDRFFAVRPEGSVSTLKIQRTERGDSAVYLCASSLTKGSRGYTFGSGTRLTVV.

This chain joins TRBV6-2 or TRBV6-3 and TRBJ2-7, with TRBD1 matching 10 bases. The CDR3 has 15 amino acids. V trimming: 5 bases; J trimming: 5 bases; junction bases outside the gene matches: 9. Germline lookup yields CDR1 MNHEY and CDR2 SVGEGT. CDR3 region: CASSDGQGGLDEQYF. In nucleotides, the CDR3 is TGTGCCAGCAGTGACGGACAGGGGGGTTTAGACGAGCAGTACTTC.

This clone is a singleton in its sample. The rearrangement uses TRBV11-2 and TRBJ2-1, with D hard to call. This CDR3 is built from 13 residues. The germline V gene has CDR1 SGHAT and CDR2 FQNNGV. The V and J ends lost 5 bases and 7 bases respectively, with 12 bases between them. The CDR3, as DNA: TGTGCCAGCAGCCCAGGAAGAGGAAATGAGCAGTTCTTC. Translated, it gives CASSPGRGNEQFF.

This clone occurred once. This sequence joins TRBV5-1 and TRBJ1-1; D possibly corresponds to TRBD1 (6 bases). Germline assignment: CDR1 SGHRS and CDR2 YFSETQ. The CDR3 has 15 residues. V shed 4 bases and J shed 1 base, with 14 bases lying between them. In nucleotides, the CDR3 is TGCGCCAGCAGCGGAGCGGGACACACGAACACTGAAGCTTTCTTT. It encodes CASSGAGHTNTEAFF. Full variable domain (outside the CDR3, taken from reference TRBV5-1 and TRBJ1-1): KAGVTQTPRYLIKTRGQQVTLSCSPISGHRSVSWYQQTPGQGLQFLFEYFSETQRNKGNFPGRFSGRQFSNSRSEMNVSTLELGDSALYLCASSGAGHTNTEAFFGQGTRLTVV.

The CDR3, as DNA: TGTGCCAGCAGCAAAGTTGAGGGGACAGGGATTCAGAACACTGAAGCTTTCTTT. Translation: CASSKVEGTGIQNTEAFF. The chain links TRBV21-1 to TRBJ1-1; the table's D call of TRBD1 was not tested on the DNA. TRBV21-1 is assigned pseudogene status. This CDR3 has 18 amino acids.